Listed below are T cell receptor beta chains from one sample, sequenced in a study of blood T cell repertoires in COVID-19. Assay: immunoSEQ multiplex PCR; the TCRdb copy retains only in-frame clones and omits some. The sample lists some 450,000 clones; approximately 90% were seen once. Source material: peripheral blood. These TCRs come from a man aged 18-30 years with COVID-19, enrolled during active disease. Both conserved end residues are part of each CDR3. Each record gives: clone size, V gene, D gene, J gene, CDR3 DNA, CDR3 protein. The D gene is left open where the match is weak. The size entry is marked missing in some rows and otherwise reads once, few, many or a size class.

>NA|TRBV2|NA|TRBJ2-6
TGTGCCAGCAGCCGAGATGTATCTGGGGCCAACGTCCTGACTTTC
CASSRDVSGANVLTF
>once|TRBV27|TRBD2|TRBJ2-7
TGTGCCAGCAGGGCAGCGGGAGTATACGAGCAGTACTTC
CASRAAGVYEQYF
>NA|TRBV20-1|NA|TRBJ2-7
TGCAGTGCTAGTCCGGGATCCTACGAGCAGTACTTC
CSASPGSYEQYF
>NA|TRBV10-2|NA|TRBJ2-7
TGCGCCAGCAGGCCCCAGGTGACTACCTACGAGCAGTACTTC
CASRPQVTTYEQYF
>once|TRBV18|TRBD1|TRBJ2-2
TGTGCCAGCTCACCCCGACAGGGACCGAACACCGGGGAGCTGTTTTTT
CASSPRQGPNTGELFF
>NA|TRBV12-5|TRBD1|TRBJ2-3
TGTGCTAGTGGTGACCGGGACAGGGGTTTGGATACGCAGTATTTT
CASGDRDRGLDTQYF
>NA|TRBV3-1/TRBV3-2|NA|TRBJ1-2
TGTGCCAGCAGCCAATATCGGGGGAGGGATGGCTACACCTTC
CASSQYRGRDGYTF
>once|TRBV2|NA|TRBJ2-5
TGTGCCAGCAGTGACGGTTTAATTGGAGAGACCCAGTACTTC
CASSDGLIGETQYF
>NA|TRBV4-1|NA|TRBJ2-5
TGCGCCAGCAGCCAAGGATTGACAGGGGAGGGAGAGACCCAGTACTTC
CASSQGLTGEGETQYF
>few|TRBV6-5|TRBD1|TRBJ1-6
TGTGCCAGCAGTTGGGACAGGGGGAATTCACCCCTCCACTTT
CASSWDRGNSPLHF
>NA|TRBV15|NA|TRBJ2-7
TGTGCCACCAGCAGAGATAGAGGGGGCGAGCAGTACTTC
CATSRDRGGEQYF
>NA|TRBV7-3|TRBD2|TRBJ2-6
TGTGCCAGCAGCTTTTACGGGGGGAGCTCTGGGGCCAACGTCCTGACTTTC
CASSFYGGSSGANVLTF
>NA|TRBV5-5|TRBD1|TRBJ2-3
TGTGCCAGCAGCTCGACAGGGGGCACAGATACGCAGTATTTT
CASSSTGGTDTQYF
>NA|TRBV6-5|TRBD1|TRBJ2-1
TGTGCCAGCAGTTCCCCGGGACAGGGGTTCAATGAGCAGTTCTTC
CASSSPGQGFNEQFF
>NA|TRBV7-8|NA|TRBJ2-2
TGTGCCAGCAGCCCACATAGCGGTAACACCGGGGAGCTGTTTTTT
CASSPHSGNTGELFF
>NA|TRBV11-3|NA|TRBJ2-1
TGTGCCAGCAGCCCCGAAGGCGGCTACAATGAGCAGTTCTTC
CASSPEGGYNEQFF
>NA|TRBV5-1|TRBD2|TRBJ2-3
TGCGCCAGCAGCTTGGTAGCGGGGGCAACTAGCACAGATACGCAGTATTTT
CASSLVAGATSTDTQYF
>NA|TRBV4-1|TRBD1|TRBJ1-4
TGCGCCAGCAGCCAAGGGACAGGGTATTTCGGAACTAATGAAAAACTGTTTTTT
CASSQGTGYFGTNEKLFF
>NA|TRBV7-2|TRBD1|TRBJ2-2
TGTGCCAGCAGCTTTTTTACAGGGGTGAACACCGGGGAGCTGTTTTTT
CASSFFTGVNTGELFF
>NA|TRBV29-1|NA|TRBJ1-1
TGCAGCGTTGTCTCGGGGTTGGCAGGGGAGAACACTGAAGCTTTCTTT
CSVVSGLAGENTEAFF
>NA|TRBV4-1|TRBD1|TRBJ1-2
TGCGCCAGCAGCCAAGAGCCGGGACAGGGATACGGCTACACCTTC
CASSQEPGQGYGYTF
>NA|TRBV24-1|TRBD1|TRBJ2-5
TGTGCCACCAGTGATTTGACAGGGGGCTCAGAGACCCAGTACTTC
CATSDLTGGSETQYF
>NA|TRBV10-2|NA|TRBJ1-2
TGCGCCAGCAGCCCGGAGGTGGGCTATGGCTACACCTTC
CASSPEVGYGYTF
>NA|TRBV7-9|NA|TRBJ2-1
TGTGCCAGCAGCTGGGGGCCTCCCAATGAGCAGTTCTTC
CASSWGPPNEQFF
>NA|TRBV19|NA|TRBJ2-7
TGTGCCAGTAGTATTACAGGGAAAGGGGAGCAGTACTTC
CASSITGKGEQYF
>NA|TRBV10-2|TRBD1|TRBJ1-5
TGCGCCAGCAGTCGAAAGCCGACAGGGCTATACAATCAGCCCCAGCATTTT
CASSRKPTGLYNQPQHF
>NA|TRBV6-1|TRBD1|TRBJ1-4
TGTGCCAGCAGTGATCGGGACAGACTTAATGAAAAACTGTTTTTT
CASSDRDRLNEKLFF
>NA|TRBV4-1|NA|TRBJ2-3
TGCGCCAGCAGCCAAGACTCCCCTCCCGGAGGTACGCAGTATTTT
CASSQDSPPGGTQYF
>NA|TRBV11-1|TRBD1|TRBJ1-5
TGTGCCAGCAGCCCTGACAGGGGCCAGCCCCAGCATTTT
CASSPDRGQPQHF
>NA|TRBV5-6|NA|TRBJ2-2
TGTGCCAGCAGCTTGAAGATACGGACAGCCGGCCCCGGGGAGCTGTTTTTT
CASSLKIRTAGPGELFF
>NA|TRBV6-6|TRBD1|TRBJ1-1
TGTGCCAGCAGCCGCGACAGGGGAGCTTTCTTT
CASSRDRGAFF
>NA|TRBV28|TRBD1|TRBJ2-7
TGTGCCAGCAAACTGGACAGGGCCATATCCTACGAGCAGTACTTC
CASKLDRAISYEQYF
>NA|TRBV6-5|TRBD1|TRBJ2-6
TGTGCCAGCAGACCAGACAGGGGTGGGGCCAACGTCCTGACTTTC
CASRPDRGGANVLTF
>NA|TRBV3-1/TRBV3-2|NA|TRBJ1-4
TGTGCCAGCAGTCAACAGGGTTTTACTAATGAAAAACTGTTTTTT
CASSQQGFTNEKLFF
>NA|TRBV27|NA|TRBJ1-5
TGTGCCAGCAGTTTCCAATTAGATCAGCCCCAGCATTTT
CASSFQLDQPQHF
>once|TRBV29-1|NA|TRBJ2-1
TGCAGCGCCCGGGGGCGGGGGAGTGAGCAGTTCTTC
CSARGRGSEQFF
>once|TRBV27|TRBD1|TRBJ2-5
TGTGCCAGCATTAGTTTCCGGACAGGGCCCCAAGAGACCCAGTACTTC
CASISFRTGPQETQYF
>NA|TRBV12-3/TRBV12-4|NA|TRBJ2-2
TGTGCCAGCAGTCCCCGGGAGACCGGGGAGCTGTTTTTT
CASSPRETGELFF
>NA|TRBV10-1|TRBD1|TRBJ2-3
TGCGCCAGCAGCGAGATCAGGGGGCATCGGACAGATACGCAGTATTTT
CASSEIRGHRTDTQYF
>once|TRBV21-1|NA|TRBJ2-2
TGTGCCAGCAGCAAAGAGACTAGCGGGAGTATATCCACCGGGGAGCTGTTTTTT
CASSKETSGSISTGELFF
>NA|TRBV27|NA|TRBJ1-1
TGTGCCAGCACCCCGAACCGACAGTTTACTGAAGCTTTCTTT
CASTPNRQFTEAFF
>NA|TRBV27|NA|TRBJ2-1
TGTGCCAGCAGCCATACTCCAGGTCAAGTGGAGCAGTTCTTC
CASSHTPGQVEQFF
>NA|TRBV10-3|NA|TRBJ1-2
TGTGCCATCAGTGAGTCACAGGGCTATGGCTACACCTTC
CAISESQGYGYTF
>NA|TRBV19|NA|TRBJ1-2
TGTGCCAGTAGTATAAGTACAGGATCGGTCTACACCTTC
CASSISTGSVYTF
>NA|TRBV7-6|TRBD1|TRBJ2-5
TGTGCCAGCATCAAGGACAGGACCCCAGGCGCCCAGTACTTC
CASIKDRTPGAQYF
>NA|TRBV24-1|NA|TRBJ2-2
TGTGCCACCAGTGATTTATACGGCGGGGAGCTGTTTTTT
CATSDLYGGELFF
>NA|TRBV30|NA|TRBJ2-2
TGTGCCTGGAGTGTGGACAGTTACACCGGGGAGCTGTTTTTT
CAWSVDSYTGELFF
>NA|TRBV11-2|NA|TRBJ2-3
TGTGCCAGCAGCTTACGGGGGGCCCTCACGGGTACGCAGTATTTT
CASSLRGALTGTQYF
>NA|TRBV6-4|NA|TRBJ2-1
TGTGCCAGCAGTACAGGGGAGGTCAATGAGCAGTTCTTC
CASSTGEVNEQFF
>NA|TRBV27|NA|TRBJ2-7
TGTGCCAGCAGTCACGGGACTTACGAGCAGTACTTC
CASSHGTYEQYF
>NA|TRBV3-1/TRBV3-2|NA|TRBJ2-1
TGTGCCAGCAGCCGCACAGGCCAATCCTACAATGAGCAGTTCTTC
CASSRTGQSYNEQFF
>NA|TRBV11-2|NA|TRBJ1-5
TGTGCCAGCAGCTTGGGCCCGGACTGGAATCAGCCCCAGCATTTT
CASSLGPDWNQPQHF
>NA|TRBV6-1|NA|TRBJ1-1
TGTGCCAGCAGTGACGGCGGCCGGTACACTGAAGCTTTCTTT
CASSDGGRYTEAFF
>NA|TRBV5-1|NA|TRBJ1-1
TGCGCCAGCAGCTTGGGACAGCACACTGAAGCTTTCTTT
CASSLGQHTEAFF
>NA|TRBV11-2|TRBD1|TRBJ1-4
TGTGCCAGCAGCTCGACAGGGATTAATGAAAAACTGTTTTTT
CASSSTGINEKLFF